These 10 T cell receptor beta chains came from one sample sequenced in a study of blood T cell repertoires in COVID-19. The table came from immunoSEQ multiplex PCR; TCRdb's copy has only in-frame clones and leaves some out. The table has some 270,000 clones, over 75% seen once. The specimen sequenced was peripheral blood. The receptor set was obtained from a human donor with COVID-19, enrolled during active disease. The donor label of this sample is uncertain.

The chain couples TRBV29-1 to TRBJ2-7; D perhaps matches TRBD2 (6 bases). CDR1 is SQVTM and CDR2 is ANQGSEA in the germline V gene. V dropped 6 bases and J dropped 5 bases, with 20 bases sitting between them. This CDR3 region has 14 residues. CDR3 bases: TGCAGCGTGACCGGCGGCGGGATATATAACGAGCAGTACTTC. Translation: CSVTGGGIYNEQYF.

This sequence joins TRBV19 and TRBJ2-7; 12 positions agree with TRBD2. J gave up 8 bases and V 3 bases, and 8 bases lay outside the gene matches. The germline gives CDR1 LNHDA, CDR2 SQIVND (reference sequence). The length of the CDR3 is 15 residues. The DNA for the CDR3 is TGTGCCAGTAGTATCCTAGCGGGAGGGCCGTCGCAGCAGTACTTC. This translates into CASSILAGGPSQQYF. The variable domain in full, with the rest retrieved from reference TRBV19 and TRBJ2-7, is DGGITQSPKYLFRKEGQNVTLSCEQNLNHDAMYWYRQDPGQGLRLIYYSQIVNDFQKGDIAEGYSVSREKKESFPLTVTSAQKNPTAFYLCASSILAGGPSQQYFGPGTRLTVT.

This clone came up a few times. Written as DNA, the CDR3 is TGTGCCAGCAGCTTATCCGATAATTCACCCCTCCACTTT. Translation gives CASSLSDNSPLHF. V is TRBV5-4 and J is TRBJ1-6; D is uncertain. The V gene's germline CDR1 is SGHNT and CDR2 YYREEE (reference sequence). This CDR3 spans 13 amino acids. V shed 2 bases and J shed 5 bases, with 5 bases lying between them.

The V and J genes are TRBV30 and TRBJ2-5; 11 bases align to TRBD2. This CDR3 contains 16 residues. The trim removed 1 base at V and 0 bases at J, leaving 4 bases unmatched. In germline, CDR1 is GTSNPN, CDR2 SVGIG (reference sequence). The CDR3, as DNA: TGTGCCTGGAGTGAAAGACTAGCGGGAAACCAAGAGACCCAGTACTTC. As protein: CAWSERLAGNQETQYF.

This sequence joins TRBV6-7 and TRBJ2-1, with D perhaps matching TRBD2 (6 bases). TRBV6-7 is an open reading frame whose function is uncertain. The CDR3 is 16 amino acids. V dropped 6 bases and J dropped 2 bases, with 17 bases sitting between them. The CDR3 DNA reads TGTGCCAGCAGGTATCGGAGGGATAGTGCCTACAATGAGCAGTTCTTC. Protein sequence: CASRYRRDSAYNEQFF.

The rearrangement joins TRBV12-3 or TRBV12-4 to TRBJ1-2, with 7 bases that match TRBD1. The CDR3 has 13 amino acids. The V segment lost 5 bases and the J segment 3 bases; nucleotides outside the gene matches: 3. CDR3 loop: CASSRQGDYGYTF. The CDR3 DNA reads TGTGCCAGCAGTCGACAGGGAGACTATGGCTACACCTTC.

This rearrangement joins TRBV5-1 to TRBJ1-4; D ambiguous. Germline CDR1 reads SGHRS; CDR2 reads YFSETQ. V lost 4 bases to trimming and J lost 7 bases, with 14 bases between them. CDR3 length equals 14 residues. DNA for the CDR3: TGCGCCAGCAGCCAGAACAGCCGTGGTGAAAAACTGTTTTTT. Encoded protein: CASSQNSRGEKLFF. The entire variable domain, with the rest obtained from reference TRBV5-1 and TRBJ1-4, is as follows: KAGVTQTPRYLIKTRGQQVTLSCSPISGHRSVSWYQQTPGQGLQFLFEYFSETQRNKGNFPGRFSGRQFSNSRSEMNVSTLELGDSALYLCASSQNSRGEKLFFGSGTQLSVL.

This clone was detected only once. This chain connects TRBV14 to TRBJ1-6; D is ambiguous. V lost 1 base and J lost 8, with 9 bases in between. The CDR3 sequence is 14 residues long. The V gene's germline CDR1 is SGHDN and CDR2 FVKESK. CDR3 DNA: TGTGCCAGCAGCCAAGGGGTGGAGGATTCACCCCTCCACTTT. This translates into CASSQGVEDSPLHF.

This clone was recorded once. The chain links TRBV7-9 to TRBJ2-1; TRBD2 aligns across 12 bases. The V gene's germline CDR1 is SEHNR and CDR2 FQNEAQ (reference sequence). The CDR3 contains 15 residues. V gave up 3 bases and J gave up 9 bases; unmatched junction bases: 6. As DNA, the CDR3 is TGTGCCAGCAGCTTCGGACTAGCGGGGACATCTGAGCAGTTCTTC. Translation gives CASSFGLAGTSEQFF.

The rearrangement uses TRBV10-1 and TRBJ2-1; 8 positions match TRBD2. With 9 bases clipped from V and 7 bases from J, the junction kept 14 bases outside the gene matches. The CDR3 sequence is 15 residues long. Germline V lookup: CDR1 WNHNN, CDR2 SYGVQD (reference sequence). The chain's CDR3 is CASVVSGNLQNEQFF. The CDR3 coding sequence is TGCGCCAGTGTTGTTAGCGGGAACCTACAGAATGAGCAGTTCTTC.